A single sample gave rise to the 30 T cell receptor beta chains below, sequenced in a study. TCRdb re-derived calls from the 5' RACE reads in MiXCR, one entry per CDR3 protein. The sample contains tens of thousands of distinct CDR3 sequences, about a sixth of which appear only once. Sample: naive CD4+ T cells sorted from blood. Subset: naive CD4+ T cells, CD4+CD45RA+CD25-. The receptors derive from a female donor with breast cancer.

The V call is TRBV2, the J call TRBJ2-2; possibly TRBD2 for D (5 bases). CDR1 is SNHLY, CDR2 FYNNEI, per germline. The CDR3 covers 15 residues. V shed 6 bases and J shed 4 bases, with 15 bases lying between them. CDR3 loop: CASSPRLTSTGELFF. For the CDR3, the DNA is TGTGCCAGCAGCCCCCGACTAACATCCACCGGGGAGCTGTTTTTT.

This clonotype was observed a handful of times. Given the absence of the conserved phenylalanine or tryptophan at the CDR3 end, a read error is likely. The chain is built from TRBV2 and TRBJ1-2; perhaps TRBD1 as D (6 bases). V gave up 0 bases and J gave up 8 bases, with 10 bases separating them. From germline, CDR1 is SNHLY and CDR2 FYNNEI. The CDR3 runs 13 residues. The CDR3 sequence is CASSEALQGGYTV. The CDR3 nucleotides read TGTGCCAGCAGTGAAGCGCTTCAGGGGGGCTACACCGTC.

This clonotype was seen only a few times. The rearrangement uses TRBV5-1 and TRBJ2-5; 7 nucleotides align to TRBD1. CDR1 and CDR2 (germline): SGHRS, YFSETQ. The V gene end was trimmed by 0 bases and the J gene end by 3 bases; junction bases not matched to a gene: 2. The CDR3 runs to 14 residues. The CDR3 coding sequence is TGCGCCAGCAGCTTGGGGACAGGTGAAGAGACCCAGTACTTC. Amino acids: CASSLGTGEETQYF. Looking up the rest from reference TRBV5-1 and TRBJ2-5 gives the full variable domain: KAGVTQTPRYLIKTRGQQVTLSCSPISGHRSVSWYQQTPGQGLQFLFEYFSETQRNKGNFPGRFSGRQFSNSRSEMNVSTLELGDSALYLCASSLGTGEETQYFGPGTRLLVL.

This chain links TRBV5-1 with TRBJ2-7; D is unclear. Germline CDR1 SGHRS, CDR2 YFSETQ. This CDR3 spans 12 amino acids. V lost 0 bases to trimming and J lost 4 bases, with 5 bases between them. The CDR3 DNA reads as TGCGCCAGCAGCTTGGACACGTACGAGCAGTACTTC. Translated, it gives CASSLDTYEQYF.

This clonotype was seen at least ten times. This chain connects TRBV6-5 to TRBJ2-7; D is possibly TRBD1 (5 bases). Germline CDR1 reads MNHEY; CDR2 reads SVGAGI. Trimming removed 4 bases at V and 3 bases at J, with 13 bases between. This CDR3 is built from 14 residues. In DNA form, the CDR3 reads TGTGCCAGCAGTTCCTATGACAGAGTCTACGAGCAGTACTTC. This codes for CASSSYDRVYEQYF.

This clonotype was counted between two and nine times. Compared with germline, one end of the junction differs, possibly owing to a read error. This sequence joins TRBV6-5 and TRBJ1-6; 7 bases agree with TRBD1. CDR1 is MNHEY, CDR2 SVGAGI, per germline. This CDR3 comprises 13 residues. CDR3 sequence: CTSSLDRDSPLHF. CDR3 coding DNA: TGTACCAGCAGCCTCGACAGGGATTCACCCCTCCACTTT.

In this sample, this clonotype turned up a few times. The rearrangement links TRBV12-3 or TRBV12-4 to TRBJ2-7; D not certain. The V gene lost 3 bases and the J gene lost 6 bases, with 12 bases spanning the gap. The CDR3 consists of 13 residues. The CDR3 sequence: CASSLVRMGEQYF. The CDR3 DNA sequence: TGTGCCAGCAGTTTGGTCCGGATGGGCGAGCAGTACTTC.

This clonotype was recorded many times. V is TRBV20-1 and J is TRBJ2-1; possible D gene TRBD2, 6 bases. This CDR3 is built from 12 residues. Germline lookup yields CDR1 DFQATT and CDR2 SNEGSKA (reference sequence). The V and J ends lost 6 bases and 8 bases respectively, with 14 bases between them. The CDR3: CSAAGRLDEQFF. As DNA, the CDR3 is TGCAGTGCGGCAGGGCGACTAGATGAGCAGTTCTTC.

This clonotype showed up just a few times. The chain employs TRBV7-9 and TRBJ1-5, with 7 bases that match TRBD1. From germline, CDR1 is SEHNR and CDR2 FQNEAQ (reference sequence). V gave up 5 bases and J gave up 4 bases; unmatched junction bases: 14. The CDR3 contains 17 residues. CDR3 region: CASSQDRAGGLNQPQHF. As DNA, the CDR3 is TGTGCCAGCAGCCAAGACAGGGCCGGGGGATTGAATCAGCCCCAGCATTTT.

This clonotype was observed many times. The rearrangement uses TRBV20-1 and TRBJ1-1, with 7 bases aligning to TRBD1. V gave up 3 bases and J gave up 1 base; unmatched junction bases: 5. This CDR3 region has 14 residues. The germline V gene encodes CDR1 DFQATT and CDR2 SNEGSKA (reference sequence). The CDR3 DNA reads as TGCAGTGCTAGGGGGACAGTAACGAACACTGAAGCTTTCTTT. This translates into CSARGTVTNTEAFF.

This clonotype showed up just a few times. The chain couples TRBV7-8 to TRBJ1-2; D is unclear. CDR3 length: 15 residues. Germline values: CDR1 SGHVS, CDR2 FQNEAQ. V gave up 1 base and J gave up 1 base, with 10 bases separating them. DNA of the CDR3: TGTGCCAGCAGCTTAGTCGCCCCTAATAACTATGGCTACACCTTC. It yields the protein CASSLVAPNNYGYTF.

This clonotype was found many times. The chain uses TRBV7-7 and TRBJ2-5, with a weak D call TRBD2 (6 bases). Germline-derived CDR1 and CDR2 are SSHAT and FNYEAQ (reference sequence). The V end was cut by 3 bases, the J end by 5 bases, with 10 bases between. This CDR3 comprises 13 residues. The CDR3 spells CASSFGSGETQYF. CDR3 DNA: TGTGCCAGCAGCTTCGGGAGCGGGGAGACCCAGTACTTC.

The chain recombines TRBV7-2 with TRBJ2-3; TRBD2 aligns across 7 bases. V gave up 2 bases and J gave up 1 base; unmatched junction bases: 3. Germline assignment: CDR1 SGHTA and CDR2 FQGNSA. The CDR3 is 15 residues long. CDR3 protein: CASSLSGLGTDTQYF. DNA of the CDR3: TGTGCCAGCAGCTTAAGCGGACTAGGCACAGATACGCAGTATTTT.

In its sample, this clonotype was seen many times. CDR3 residues: CASSLQGEPNYGYTF. The CDR3 region has the DNA TGCGCCAGCAGCTTGCAGGGAGAACCTAACTATGGCTACACCTTC. This chain connects TRBV5-1 to TRBJ1-2; D may be TRBD1 (5 bases). V shed 1 base and J shed 0 bases, with 10 bases lying between them. This CDR3 is 15 amino acids long. CDR1 is SGHRS and CDR2 is YFSETQ in the germline V gene.

This clonotype was seen a few times. The V call is TRBV19, the J call TRBJ1-2, with TRBD1 matching 9 bases. CDR1 is LNHDA and CDR2 is SQIVND in the germline V gene (reference sequence). The CDR3 runs to 14 residues. V was clipped by 1 base and J by 8 bases; unmatched bases: 5. CDR3 region: CASSIAPTGGGYTF. The CDR3 DNA sequence: TGTGCCAGTAGTATAGCCCCCACAGGGGGCGGCTACACCTTC.

This clonotype was found many times. In DNA form, the CDR3 reads TGTGCCAGCTCACTTGGGACAGGGGGTGATCAGCCCCAGCATTTT. Translation gives CASSLGTGGDQPQHF. The chain recombines TRBV18 with TRBJ1-5; 11 positions match TRBD1. CDR3 length: 15 amino acids. In germline, CDR1 is KGHSH, CDR2 LQKENI. Trimming cost V 4 bases and J 5 bases; bases outside gene matches: 4. The whole variable domain, filled in from reference TRBV18 and TRBJ1-5, reads NAGVMQNPRHLVRRRGQEARLRCSPMKGHSHVYWYRQLPEEGLKFMVYLQKENIIDESGMPKERFSAEFPKEGPSILRIQQVVRGDSAAYFCASSLGTGGDQPQHFGDGTRLSIL.

This clonotype was detected only once. A much larger clone differs by one base, so this may be a read error. The chain couples TRBV5-1 to TRBJ2-3; TRBD2 aligns across 9 bases. Germline loops: CDR1 SGHRS, CDR2 YFSETQ. The CDR3 contains 15 residues. The DNA of the CDR3 is TGCGCCGGCAGCTTTGGACTAGCGAAGACAGATACGCAGTATTTT. Translating it yields CAGSFGLAKTDTQYF. The whole variable domain, filled in from reference TRBV5-1 and TRBJ2-3, reads KAGVTQTPRYLIKTRGQQVTLSCSPISGHRSVSWYQQTPGQGLQFLFEYFSETQRNKGNFPGRFSGRQFSNSRSEMNVSTLELGDSALYLCAGSFGLAKTDTQYFGPGTRLTVL.

This clonotype showed up just a few times. The chain combines TRBV5-1 with TRBJ2-3; D remains unclear. The germline CDR1 and CDR2 sequences are SGHRS and YFSETQ. The CDR3 runs 14 residues. Between the trimmed V and J ends, which lost 0 bases and 4 bases, there was a span of 9 bases. The CDR3, as DNA: TGCGCCAGCAGCTTGGAGGCAGTCTCAGATACGCAGTATTTT. Its protein is CASSLEAVSDTQYF.

This clonotype was counted many times. The chain carries TRBV5-1 and TRBJ2-1; possible D gene TRBD2, 6 bases. The length of the CDR3 is 16 residues. V lost 0 bases and J 6 bases, leaving 16 bases between the germline ends. Germline V gene sequence: CDR1 SGHRS, CDR2 YFSETQ. This CDR3 reads CASSLDSAGRGNEQFF. Here the CDR3 DNA reads TGCGCCAGCAGCTTGGATTCGGCGGGAAGAGGCAATGAGCAGTTCTTC.

This clonotype is deemed medium-sized. This rearrangement joins TRBV20-1 to TRBJ2-5; 8 nucleotides align to TRBD1. The J segment lost 9 bases and the V segment lost 3 bases, leaving 6 bases of the junction unmatched. Germline loops: CDR1 DFQATT, CDR2 SNEGSKA (reference sequence). The CDR3 runs to 12 residues. DNA of the CDR3: TGCAGTGCTAGTCGGGGACAGGTTCCCCAGTACTTC. Protein sequence: CSASRGQVPQYF.

This clonotype has just a few counts. This chain connects TRBV11-2 to TRBJ2-6, with D perhaps TRBD1 (6 bases). Germline CDR1 reads SGHAT; CDR2 reads FQNNGV. The CDR3 has 15 residues. Between the trimmed V and J ends, which lost 4 bases and 6 bases, there was a span of 13 bases. CDR3 amino acids: CASSSGPGEANVLTF. CDR3 nucleotide sequence: TGTGCCAGCAGCTCGGGGCCAGGGGAGGCCAACGTCCTGACTTTC.

The chain joins TRBV19 to TRBJ1-2; a weak D match, TRBD1 (6 bases). Germline CDR1 LNHDA, CDR2 SQIVND (reference sequence). This CDR3 has 13 residues. Trimming stripped 3 bases from V and 6 bases from J, with 11 bases between. The CDR3 DNA reads as TGTGCCAGTAGTATTATATACAGGGATGGCTACACCTTC. Its translation is CASSIIYRDGYTF. The complete variable domain, with remaining parts taken from reference TRBV19 and TRBJ1-2, reads DGGITQSPKYLFRKEGQNVTLSCEQNLNHDAMYWYRQDPGQGLRLIYYSQIVNDFQKGDIAEGYSVSREKKESFPLTVTSAQKNPTAFYLCASSIIYRDGYTFGSGTRLTVV.

This clonotype was detected a few times. The chain carries TRBV18 and TRBJ1-4; no reliable D call. This CDR3 spans 15 amino acids. The V end lost 2 bases, the J end lost 2 bases, and 9 bases lay between the germline ends. The V gene's germline CDR1 is KGHSH and CDR2 LQKENI. The CDR3 DNA sequence: TGTGCCAGCTCACCATCAGCCCCTACTAATGAAAAACTGTTTTTT. As protein: CASSPSAPTNEKLFF.

This clonotype was recorded at least ten times. The CDR3 nucleotides are TGTGCCACCAGTGATTTGAGCCAGGGGAGGCACAATGAGCAGTTCTTC. Residues: CATSDLSQGRHNEQFF. The chain couples TRBV24-1 to TRBJ2-1, with D tentatively TRBD1 or TRBD2 (6 bases each). V dropped 0 bases and J dropped 5 bases, with 13 bases sitting between them. The CDR3 length is 16 residues. Germline V gene lookup returns CDR1 KGHDR and CDR2 SFDVKD.

The J gene is TRBJ2-7, the V gene TRBV6-1; D could derive from TRBD1 or TRBD2 (6 bases each). Trimming removed 2 bases from V and 7 bases from J, with 18 bases in between. This CDR3 contains 15 residues. Germline values: CDR1 MNHNS, CDR2 SASEGT. CDR3 DNA sequence: TGTGCCAGCAGTGAAAGGGGGGCGCGAGCTAGGGAGCAGTACTTC. Amino acid sequence: CASSERGARAREQYF.

The chain joins TRBV2 to TRBJ2-1, with 7 bases lining up with TRBD1. CDR1 SNHLY and CDR2 FYNNEI come from the germline V gene. The CDR3 contains 15 residues. V shed 5 bases, J shed 4 bases, and the junction held 8 bases outside the gene matches. In DNA form, the CDR3 reads TGTGCCAGCAGTAAGGAGACAGGGTCGTACAATGAGCAGTTCTTC. Protein product: CASSKETGSYNEQFF.

V gene TRBV20-1 combines with J gene TRBJ2-1; 10 bases map to TRBD2. The CDR3 consists of 16 residues. After removal of 5 bases from V and 0 bases from J, the junction contained 7 bases not matched to a gene. Germline V CDR1 and CDR2: DFQATT, SNEGSKA (reference sequence). Written as DNA, the CDR3 is TGCAGTGCTCCGTCTAGCGGGAGTAACTCCTACAATGAGCAGTTCTTC. Translated, it gives CSAPSSGSNSYNEQFF.

The V and J genes are TRBV28 and TRBJ2-2; a possible D gene is TRBD2 (6 bases). The V and J ends lost 4 bases and 1 base respectively, with 7 bases between them. Per germline, CDR1 MDHEN and CDR2 SYDVKM. The CDR3 covers 14 residues. CDR3 residues: CASSWGENTGELFF. The CDR3 coding sequence is TGTGCCAGCAGTTGGGGGGAGAACACCGGGGAGCTGTTTTTT.

This chain links TRBV20-1 with TRBJ1-2; 7 positions agree with TRBD1. The CDR3 runs 13 residues. CDR1 and CDR2 (germline): DFQATT, SNEGSKA (reference sequence). J lost 8 bases, V lost 2 bases, and 8 bases had no gene match. For the CDR3, the DNA is TGCAGTGCTAGAAGACAGGGATCGGGGGGCTACACCTTC. It translates to CSARRQGSGGYTF.

V and J are TRBV4-2 and TRBJ2-7; TRBD2 matches at 14 bases. V dropped 1 base and J dropped 4; count of bases not matched to a gene: 9. This CDR3 region has 18 residues. Germline CDR1 reads LGHNA; CDR2 reads YNFKEQ. The CDR3 region is CASSQGGTSGRYFYEQYF. The CDR3 nucleotides read TGTGCCAGCAGCCAAGGCGGGACTAGCGGGAGATATTTTTACGAGCAGTACTTC.